This T cell receptor beta chain was documented in a study of tumor-infiltrating lymphocytes in localized non-small cell lung cancer. Study-wide context: Several tumor histologies, both smoking statuses, and some post-neoadjuvant chemotherapy samples were included. Each patient gave resected tumor and non-adjacent uninvolved lung tissue.

Comment on this clone: Its antigen is as yet unknown.

The length of the CDR3 is 14 residues. The germline CDR1 and CDR2 sequences are PRHDT and FYEKMQ (reference sequence). The V end lost 0 bases, the J end lost 0 bases, and 5 bases lay between the germline ends. Regarding the study as a whole: IM1 and IM2 tumors showed no difference in T-cell fraction.

Some clones are missing from TCRdb's copy, which holds only in-frame ones; the method was immunoSEQ multiplex PCR. Here the sample spans some 17,000 clones, over 75% being singletons. The sequence came from a human donor with non-small cell lung cancer. The chain has TRBV13 and TRBJ1-2; D is unclear. The sample consisted of uninvolved lung tissue not adjacent to the tumor. CDR3 nucleotide sequence: TGTGCCAGCAGCTTAGGAGGGCCTAACTATGGCTACACCTTC. Its translation: CASSLGGPNYGYTF.